These 4 T cell receptor beta chains were all obtained from the same sample, sequenced in a study of blood T cell repertoires in COVID-19 (dated by TCRdb to 2018 to 2021). Receptor amplification or capture employed the immunoSEQ multiplex PCR assay. TCRdb re-hosts the immuneACCESS table, in-frame sequences only. Its copies lack some clones; in the studies checked, an unresolved V gene accounts for under half of them, and the cause for the rest is not known. This sample has approximately 100,000 clones in its table, and approximately 80% of those were observed once. The ten largest clones represent approximately 10% of the sample. Sequencing was done on a sample of peripheral blood. All receptors come from a man between 70 and 80 years old with active or convalescent COVID-19.

This clone was seen a single time. The gene calls are TRBV5-1 and TRBJ2-2; no definite D call. The CDR3 has 15 amino acids. With 0 bases removed from V and 2 bases from J, the gap between germline ends came to 8 bases. Germline values: CDR1 SGHRS, CDR2 YFSETQ. DNA for the CDR3: TGCGCCAGCAGCTTGGATCAGGCTAACACCGGGGAGCTGTTTTTT. Translated: CASSLDQANTGELFF. Variable domain in full (rest from reference TRBV5-1 and TRBJ2-2): KAGVTQTPRYLIKTRGQQVTLSCSPISGHRSVSWYQQTPGQGLQFLFEYFSETQRNKGNFPGRFSGRQFSNSRSEMNVSTLELGDSALYLCASSLDQANTGELFFGEGSRLTVL.

The genes are TRBV7-6 and TRBJ2-1; TRBD1 matches 9 bases. The V gene end was trimmed by 2 bases and the J gene end by 9 bases; junction bases not matched to a gene: 8. The CDR3 runs to 15 residues. Germline lookup yields CDR1 SGHVS and CDR2 FNYEAQ. CDR3 residues: CASSLRGQGWVEQFF. CDR3 DNA: TGTGCCAGCAGCTTAAGAGGACAGGGGTGGGTTGAGCAGTTCTTC.

This chain links TRBV5-1 with TRBJ2-5; 12 nucleotides line up with TRBD2. Germline CDR1 and CDR2: SGHRS and YFSETQ. The CDR3 is 15 amino acids. The ends lost 4 bases at V and 6 bases at J; junction bases unmatched: 7. The CDR3 is CASSGLLAGGKTQYF. CDR3 sequence (DNA): TGCGCCAGCAGCGGACTTCTAGCGGGGGGGAAGACCCAGTACTTC.

A single count supports this clone. The CDR3 sequence is CASSPSRSCKTLYEQYF. The CDR3 DNA follows: TGCGCCAGCAGTCCCTCACGGTCATGTAAAACCCTCTACGAGCAGTACTTC. The chain carries TRBV23-1 and TRBJ2-7; D gene unclear. TRBV23-1 is an ORF for which the function is uncertain. The CDR3 extends over 17 amino acids. The V and J ends lost 4 bases and 3 bases respectively, with 22 bases between them.